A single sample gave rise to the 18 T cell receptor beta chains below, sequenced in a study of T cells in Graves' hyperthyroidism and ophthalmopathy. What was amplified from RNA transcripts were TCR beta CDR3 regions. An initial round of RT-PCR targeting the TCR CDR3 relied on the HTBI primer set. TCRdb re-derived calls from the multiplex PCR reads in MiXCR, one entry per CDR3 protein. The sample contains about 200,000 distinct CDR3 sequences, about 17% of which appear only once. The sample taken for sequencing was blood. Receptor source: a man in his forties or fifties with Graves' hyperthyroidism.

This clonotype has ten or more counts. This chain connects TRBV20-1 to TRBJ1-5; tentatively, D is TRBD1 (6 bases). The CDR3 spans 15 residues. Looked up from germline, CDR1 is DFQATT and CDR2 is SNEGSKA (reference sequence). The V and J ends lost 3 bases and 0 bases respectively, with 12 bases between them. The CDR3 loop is CSASRGAYSNQPQHF. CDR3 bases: TGCAGTGCTAGTCGGGGGGCTTATAGCAATCAGCCCCAGCATTTT.

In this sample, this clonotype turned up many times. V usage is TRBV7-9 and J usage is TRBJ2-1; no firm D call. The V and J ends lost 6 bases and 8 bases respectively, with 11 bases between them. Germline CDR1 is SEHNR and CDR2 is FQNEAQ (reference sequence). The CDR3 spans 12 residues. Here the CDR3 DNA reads TGTGCCAGCAGTTTACTTCGGGATGAGCAGTTCTTC. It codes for CASSLLRDEQFF.

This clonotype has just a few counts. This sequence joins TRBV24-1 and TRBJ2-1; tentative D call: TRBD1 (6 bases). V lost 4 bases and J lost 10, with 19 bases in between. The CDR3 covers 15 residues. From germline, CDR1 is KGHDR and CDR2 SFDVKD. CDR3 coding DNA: TGTGCCACCAGTGACCCGGACAGAGTCGAGGGGGAGCAGTTCTTC. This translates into CATSDPDRVEGEQFF.

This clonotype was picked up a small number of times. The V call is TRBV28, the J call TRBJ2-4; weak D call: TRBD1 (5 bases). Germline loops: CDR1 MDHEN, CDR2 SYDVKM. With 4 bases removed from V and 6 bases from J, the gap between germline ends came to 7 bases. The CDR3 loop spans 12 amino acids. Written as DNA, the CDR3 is TGTGCCAGCAGTTCCGACAGAAACATTCAGTACTTC. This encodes CASSSDRNIQYF.

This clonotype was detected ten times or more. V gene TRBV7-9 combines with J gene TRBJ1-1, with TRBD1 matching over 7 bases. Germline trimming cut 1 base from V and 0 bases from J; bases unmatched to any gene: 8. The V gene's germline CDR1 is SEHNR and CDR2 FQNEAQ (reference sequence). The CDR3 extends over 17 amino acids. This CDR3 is CASSLGAAGGVNTEAFF. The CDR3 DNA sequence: TGTGCCAGCAGCTTAGGCGCGGCAGGGGGAGTGAACACTGAAGCTTTCTTT.

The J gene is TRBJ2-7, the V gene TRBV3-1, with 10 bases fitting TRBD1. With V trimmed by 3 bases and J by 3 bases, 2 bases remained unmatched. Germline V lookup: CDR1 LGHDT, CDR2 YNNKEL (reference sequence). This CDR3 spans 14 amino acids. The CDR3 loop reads CASSQRDRGYEQYF. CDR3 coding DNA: TGTGCCAGCAGCCAGAGGGACAGGGGCTACGAGCAGTACTTC.

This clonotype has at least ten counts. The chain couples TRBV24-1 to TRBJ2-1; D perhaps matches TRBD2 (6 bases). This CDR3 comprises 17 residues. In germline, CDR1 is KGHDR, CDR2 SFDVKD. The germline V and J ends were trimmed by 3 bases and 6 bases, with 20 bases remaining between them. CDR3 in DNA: TGTGCCACCAGTGATCTCCCTCACGGGGGAGGTATCAATGAGCAGTTCTTC. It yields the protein CATSDLPHGGGINEQFF.

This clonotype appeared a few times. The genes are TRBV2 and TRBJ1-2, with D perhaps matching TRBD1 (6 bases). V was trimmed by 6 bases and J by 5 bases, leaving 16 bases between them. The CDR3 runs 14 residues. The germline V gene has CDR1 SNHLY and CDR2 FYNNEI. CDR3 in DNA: TGTGCCAGCAGAAGGGGGAAAGGGAGATATGGCTACACCTTC. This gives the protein CASRRGKGRYGYTF.

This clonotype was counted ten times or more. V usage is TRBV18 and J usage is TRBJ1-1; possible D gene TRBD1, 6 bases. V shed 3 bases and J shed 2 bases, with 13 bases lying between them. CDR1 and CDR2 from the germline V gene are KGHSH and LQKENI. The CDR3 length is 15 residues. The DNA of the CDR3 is TGTGCCAGCTCACCGCCCGGGGGGCAAAACACTGAAGCTTTCTTT. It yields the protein CASSPPGGQNTEAFF.

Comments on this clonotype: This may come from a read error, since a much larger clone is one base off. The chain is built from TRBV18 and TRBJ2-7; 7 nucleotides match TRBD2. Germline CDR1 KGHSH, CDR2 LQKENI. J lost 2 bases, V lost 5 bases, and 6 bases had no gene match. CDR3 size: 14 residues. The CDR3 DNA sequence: TGTGCCAGCTCATTTTGGGGGGGTGCCTACGAGCAGTACTTC. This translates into CASSFWGGAYEQYF.

The CDR3 is CASSQEGTGTYEQYF. The CDR3 DNA follows: TGTGCCAGCAGCCAAGAAGGGACAGGGACATACGAGCAGTACTTC. The rearrangement links TRBV4-2 to TRBJ2-7, with TRBD1 identical over 9 bases. The CDR3 is 15 amino acids. Germline V CDR1 and CDR2: LGHNA, YNFKEQ. J gave up 4 bases and V 0 bases, and 4 bases lay outside the gene matches.

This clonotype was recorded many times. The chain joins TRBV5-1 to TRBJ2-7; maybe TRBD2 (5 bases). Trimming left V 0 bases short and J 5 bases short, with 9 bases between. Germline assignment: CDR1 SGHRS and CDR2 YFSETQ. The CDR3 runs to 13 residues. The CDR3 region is CASSLGTSDEQYF. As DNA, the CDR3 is TGCGCCAGCAGCTTGGGGACTTCGGACGAGCAGTACTTC.

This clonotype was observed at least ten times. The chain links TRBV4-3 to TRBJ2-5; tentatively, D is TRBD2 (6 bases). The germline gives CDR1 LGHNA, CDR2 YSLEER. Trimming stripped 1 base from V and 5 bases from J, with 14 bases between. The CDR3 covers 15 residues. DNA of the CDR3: TGCGCCAGCAGCCAAGTGAGCAGTCGGGGGGAGACCCAGTACTTC. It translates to CASSQVSSRGETQYF.

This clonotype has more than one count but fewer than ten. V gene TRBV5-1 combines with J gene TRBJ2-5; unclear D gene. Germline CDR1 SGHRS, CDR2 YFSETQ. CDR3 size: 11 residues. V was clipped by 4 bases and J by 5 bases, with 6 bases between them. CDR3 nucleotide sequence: TGCGCCAGCAGCGGAGCCGAGACCCAGTACTTC. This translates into CASSGAETQYF.

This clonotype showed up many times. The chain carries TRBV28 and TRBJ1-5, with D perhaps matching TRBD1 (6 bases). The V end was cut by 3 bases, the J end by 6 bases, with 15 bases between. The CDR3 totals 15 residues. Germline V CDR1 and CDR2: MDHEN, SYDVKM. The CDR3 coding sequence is TGTGCCAGCAGTTTGAGGGCAGGGGACGGTCAGCCCCAGCATTTT. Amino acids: CASSLRAGDGQPQHF.

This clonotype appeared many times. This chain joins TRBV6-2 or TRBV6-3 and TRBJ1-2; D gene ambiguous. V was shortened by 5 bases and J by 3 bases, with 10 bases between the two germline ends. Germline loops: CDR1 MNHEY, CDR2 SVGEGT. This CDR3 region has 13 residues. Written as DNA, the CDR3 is TGTGCCAGCAGTAAAACTTATTACTATGGCTACACCTTC. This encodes CASSKTYYYGYTF.

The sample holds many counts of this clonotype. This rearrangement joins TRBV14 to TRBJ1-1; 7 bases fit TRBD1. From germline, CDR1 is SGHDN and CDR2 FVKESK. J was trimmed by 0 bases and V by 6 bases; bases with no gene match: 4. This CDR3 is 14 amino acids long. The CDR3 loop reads CASRAGGLNTEAFF. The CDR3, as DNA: TGTGCCAGCAGGGCAGGGGGGTTGAACACTGAAGCTTTCTTT.

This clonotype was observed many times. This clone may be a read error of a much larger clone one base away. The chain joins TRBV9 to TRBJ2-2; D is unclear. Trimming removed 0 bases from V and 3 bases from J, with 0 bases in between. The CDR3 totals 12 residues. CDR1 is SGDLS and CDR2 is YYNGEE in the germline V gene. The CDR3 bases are TGTGCCAGCAGCGTAGACACCGGGGAGCTGTTTTTT. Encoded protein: CASSVDTGELFF.